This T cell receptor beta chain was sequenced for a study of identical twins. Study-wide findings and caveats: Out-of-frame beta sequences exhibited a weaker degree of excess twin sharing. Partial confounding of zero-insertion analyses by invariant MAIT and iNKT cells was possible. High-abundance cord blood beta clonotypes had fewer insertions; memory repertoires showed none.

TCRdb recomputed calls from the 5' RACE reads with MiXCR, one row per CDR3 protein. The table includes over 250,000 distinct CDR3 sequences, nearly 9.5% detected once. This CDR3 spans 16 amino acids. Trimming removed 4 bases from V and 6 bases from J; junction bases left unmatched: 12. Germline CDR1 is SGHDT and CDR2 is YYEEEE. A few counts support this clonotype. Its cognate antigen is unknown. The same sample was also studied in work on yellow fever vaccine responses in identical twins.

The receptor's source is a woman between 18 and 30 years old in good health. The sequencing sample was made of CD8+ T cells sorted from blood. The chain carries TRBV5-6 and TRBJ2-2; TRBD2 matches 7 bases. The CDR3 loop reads CASSPLWRENSGELFF. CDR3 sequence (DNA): TGTGCCAGCAGCCCCCTGTGGCGGGAGAATTCCGGGGAGCTGTTTTTT.